This T cell receptor beta chain was retrieved from a study of OX40 agonist ivuxolimab in advanced cancers. V was clipped by 2 bases and J by 5 bases, with 9 bases between them. The CDR3 runs 13 residues. CDR1 and CDR2 from the germline V gene are SGHVS and FNYEAQ. Assay used: immunoSEQ multiplex PCR; TCRdb lists only in-frame clones, some missing. The sample lists about 80,000 clones, 70% to 90% occurring once. This sequence joins TRBV7-6 and TRBJ1-1, with D unclear. The specimen comprised CD4+ or CD8+ T cells sorted from blood, sampled in a trial of the OX40 agonist ivuxolimab. This receptor was identified in an adult with an advanced solid tumor such as melanoma, head and neck, liver or kidney cancer. DNA for the CDR3: TGTGCCAGCAGCTTAAGTTGGGGAACTGAAGCTTTCTTT. Translated, it gives CASSLSWGTEAFF.